This TCR beta chain was identified in a study of post-analysis software for immune sequencing data. Study-level information: Recorded subtypes: relapsing-remitting, secondary progressive, progressive-relapsing; some patients unannotated.

Remarks on this clonotype: Its matching antigen is unknown.

This CDR3 comprises 16 residues. V dropped 5 bases and J dropped 1 base, with 15 bases sitting between them. Germline CDR1 SGHVS, CDR2 FNYEAQ. Findings and caveats of the study: Five TRBV segments, including TRBV5-6, TRBV5-1 and TRBV20-1, were more frequent in patients than controls. Strong same-batch co-clustering of samples appeared with F measure clustering.

Included in the TCR beta cDNA libraries were unique molecular identifiers. Each CDR3 protein gets one entry after TCRdb re-called the PCR reads with MiXCR. The sample yields about 400,000 distinct CDR3 sequences, about a third seen once. The sequencing sample was made of blood. The receptor was derived from a girl aged 10 to 17 with multiple sclerosis. The chain has TRBV7-6 and TRBJ2-1; D gene ambiguous. CDR3: CASSPRPTSSYNEQFF. The CDR3 bases are TGTGCCAGCAGCCCCAGACCTACCTCATCCTACAATGAGCAGTTCTTC.